This paragraph covers one T cell receptor (beta chain) sequence. The sample originates from a study of monozygotic twins with inflammatory bowel disease. cDNA for each sample came from eight separate reactions. Template switching introduced UMIs that contain a 6-nucleotide sample barcode. Using the 5' RACE reads, TCRdb records one entry per CDR3 protein without DNA. The listing contains about 170,000 distinct CDR3 sequences. The CDR3 is 14 amino acids. The germline V gene has CDR1 SGHTA and CDR2 FQGNSA. The clonotype comes from a human donor with ulcerative colitis or Crohn's disease, or a healthy co-twin of an affected twin (not recorded which). The sample consisted of blood. The rearrangement joins TRBV7-2 to TRBJ1-1; without DNA, the TCRdb call of TRBD1 cannot be checked. CDR3 region: CASSLSGANTEAFF.